The T cell receptor beta chain described here comes from a study of T cell responses to AZD1222 COVID-19 vaccine. Sequencing used immunoSEQ multiplex PCR; TCRdb keeps in-frame clones, though not all of them. The sample yields 100,000 or so clones, 90% seen once. Regarding the study as a whole: Clonal diversity may have been underestimated in mostly white British donors. Spike regions recognized by vaccine-associated CD4 TCRs spanned the protein, led by 160-218 and 743-854.

V shed 3 bases and J 4 bases; nucleotides not matched to a gene: 17. CDR3 size: 18 residues. Germline V gene data show CDR1 as SNHLY and CDR2 as FYNNEI. With respect to this clone: Its target is unknown.

The V call is TRBV2, the J call TRBJ2-7; 8 bases map to TRBD1. The source is an adult in good health. The source material was peripheral blood, sampled on day 0 of AZD1222 vaccination. In DNA form, the CDR3 reads TGTGCCAGCAGTGACTCCTTTACCAGGGGGCGATTGTCTTACGAGCAGTACTTC. It translates to CASSDSFTRGRLSYEQYF.